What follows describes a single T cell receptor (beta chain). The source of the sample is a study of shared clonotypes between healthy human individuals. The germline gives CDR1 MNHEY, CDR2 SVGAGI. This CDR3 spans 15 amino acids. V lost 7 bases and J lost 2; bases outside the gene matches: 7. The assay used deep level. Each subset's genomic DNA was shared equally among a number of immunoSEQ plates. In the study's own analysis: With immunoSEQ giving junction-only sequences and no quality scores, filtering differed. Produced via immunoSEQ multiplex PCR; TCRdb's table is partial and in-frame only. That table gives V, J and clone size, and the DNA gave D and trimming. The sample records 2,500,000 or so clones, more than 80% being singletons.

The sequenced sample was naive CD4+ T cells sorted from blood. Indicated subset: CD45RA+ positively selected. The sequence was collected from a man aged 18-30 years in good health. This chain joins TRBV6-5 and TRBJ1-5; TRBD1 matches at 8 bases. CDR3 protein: CASNSGGLGNQPQHF. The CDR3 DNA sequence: TGTGCCAGCAATTCAGGGGGCCTCGGCAATCAGCCCCAGCATTTT.